A single sample is the source of the 18 T cell receptor beta chains below, sequenced in a study of blood T cell repertoires in COVID-19. The data were produced by immunoSEQ multiplex PCR, yet TCRdb's version contains in-frame clones alone and is incomplete. The repertoire holds roughly 80,000 clones, roughly four fifths seen once, with around 13% in the top ten. The specimen sequenced was peripheral blood. These TCRs come from a human donor in a cohort sampled during active COVID-19.

The chain joins TRBV7-3 to TRBJ2-3; perhaps TRBD1 as D (5 bases). The CDR3 has 13 residues. Germline lookup yields CDR1 SGHTA and CDR2 FQGTGA. V was shortened by 3 bases and J by 6 bases, with 10 bases between the two germline ends. The CDR3 spells CASSFNKGDTQYF. CDR3 sequence (DNA): TGTGCCAGCAGCTTTAATAAGGGGGATACGCAGTATTTT.

V gene TRBV10-2 combines with J gene TRBJ1-2, with a possible D match to TRBD1 (6 bases). Per germline, CDR1 WSHSY and CDR2 SAAADI. V was clipped by 7 bases and J by 6 bases, with 21 bases between them. CDR3 size: 15 residues. Written as DNA, the CDR3 is TGCGCCAGCACCGCGGTTCTCGGGGGGCGGAATGGCTACACCTTC. Protein sequence: CASTAVLGGRNGYTF.

This chain joins TRBV5-6 and TRBJ1-1; possibly TRBD1 for D (5 bases). CDR1 is SGHDT, CDR2 YYEEEE, per germline. V was trimmed by 3 bases and J by 0 bases, leaving 12 bases between them. The CDR3 extends over 15 amino acids. CDR3: CASSSYRILNTEAFF. The CDR3, as DNA: TGTGCCAGCAGCTCGTACAGGATATTGAACACTGAAGCTTTCTTT.

The rearrangement uses TRBV6-5 and TRBJ1-5; 7 positions agree with TRBD1. The CDR3 totals 15 residues. V lost 5 bases, J lost 6 bases, and 10 bases stayed unmatched. CDR1 is MNHEY, CDR2 SVGAGI, per germline. The CDR3 region is CASSRLGQSAQPQHF. In DNA, the CDR3 is TGTGCCAGCAGTCGCCTGGGACAGTCGGCTCAGCCCCAGCATTTT.

This chain joins TRBV5-1 and TRBJ2-3; no reliable D call. In germline, CDR1 is SGHRS, CDR2 YFSETQ. Trimming removed 0 bases from V and 0 bases from J, with 8 bases in between. The CDR3 is 15 residues long. In DNA, the CDR3 is TGCGCCAGCAGCTTGGCAGCGTTTAGCACAGATACGCAGTATTTT. Translation: CASSLAAFSTDTQYF. The full variable domain, completed using reference TRBV5-1 and TRBJ2-3, is KAGVTQTPRYLIKTRGQQVTLSCSPISGHRSVSWYQQTPGQGLQFLFEYFSETQRNKGNFPGRFSGRQFSNSRSEMNVSTLELGDSALYLCASSLAAFSTDTQYFGPGTRLTVL.

The chain has TRBV7-3 and TRBJ2-5; the match to TRBD1 covers 8 bases. Germline assignment: CDR1 SGHTA and CDR2 FQGTGA. V was clipped by 5 bases and J by 2 bases; unmatched bases: 7. The CDR3 loop spans 15 amino acids. The CDR3 region is CASSRGQGLQETQYF. The CDR3 nucleotides are TGTGCCAGCAGCCGCGGACAGGGACTTCAAGAGACCCAGTACTTC. The complete variable domain, with remaining parts taken from reference TRBV7-3 and TRBJ2-5, reads GAGVSQTPSNKVTEKGKYVELRCDPISGHTALYWYRQSLGQGPEFLIYFQGTGAADDSGLPNDRFFAVRPEGSVSTLKIQRTERGDSAVYLCASSRGQGLQETQYFGPGTRLLVL.

This rearrangement joins TRBV6-1 to TRBJ1-2; D call uncertain. Trimming shortened V by 1 base and J by 4 bases, and 7 bases separated the two germline ends. CDR3 length equals 13 residues. Looked up from germline, CDR1 is MNHNS and CDR2 is SASEGT. The CDR3 DNA reads TGTGCCAGCAGTGAAGAGCGGGCCTATGGCTACACCTTC. As protein: CASSEERAYGYTF.

In its sample, this clone was seen once. The V gene is TRBV27, the J gene TRBJ2-1, with 8 bases that match TRBD1. Per germline, CDR1 MNHEY and CDR2 SMNVEV (reference sequence). V dropped 3 bases and J dropped 8; count of bases not matched to a gene: 0. This CDR3 spans 12 amino acids. The CDR3 reads CASSLTGDEQFF. For the CDR3, the DNA is TGTGCCAGCAGTTTGACAGGGGATGAGCAGTTCTTC.

This sequence joins TRBV24-1 and TRBJ1-1, with 8 positions matching TRBD1. Germline CDR1 and CDR2: KGHDR and SFDVKD. The CDR3 length is 18 residues. With 7 bases clipped from V and 4 bases from J, the junction kept 19 bases outside the gene matches. The CDR3 DNA is TGTGCCACCAGCAAAGCTGGTAGTACCGGACAGGGCAGCACTGAAGCTTTCTTT. This encodes CATSKAGSTGQGSTEAFF.

The chain couples TRBV5-6 to TRBJ2-7, with TRBD2 identical over 8 bases. V lost 2 bases to trimming and J lost 9 bases; unmatched junction nucleotides: 10. CDR3 length equals 14 residues. CDR1 and CDR2 (germline): SGHDT, YYEEEE. CDR3 in amino acids: CASSFRGGADVQYF. The CDR3 DNA follows: TGTGCCAGCAGCTTTCGGGGGGGCGCCGACGTGCAGTACTTC.

The genes are TRBV2 and TRBJ1-1; the D gene is possibly TRBD1 (6 bases). Germline V CDR1 and CDR2: SNHLY, FYNNEI. The CDR3 consists of 15 residues. V lost 6 bases and J 1 base, leaving 15 bases between the germline ends. In nucleotides, the CDR3 is TGTGCCAGCAGGCGAGACTTACAGGGGAACACTGAAGCTTTCTTT. It translates to CASRRDLQGNTEAFF.

J is TRBJ2-7 and V is TRBV6-6; 11 bases match TRBD1. The germline V gene has CDR1 MNHNY and CDR2 SVGAGI (reference sequence). With V trimmed by 7 bases and J by 3 bases, 5 bases remained unmatched. This CDR3 has 14 residues. In DNA form, the CDR3 reads TGTGCCAGCAAACGGACAGGGGGCGACTACGAGCAGTACTTC. Encoded protein: CASKRTGGDYEQYF.

The V and J genes are TRBV27 and TRBJ2-6; D not certain. The V gene lost 5 bases and the J gene lost 0 bases, with 11 bases spanning the gap. The CDR3 covers 16 residues. The germline gives CDR1 MNHEY, CDR2 SMNVEV (reference sequence). The CDR3 DNA follows: TGTGCCAGCAGTCCCTTGACAAACTCTGGGGCCAACGTCCTGACTTTC. Amino acid sequence: CASSPLTNSGANVLTF.

The rearrangement links TRBV9 to TRBJ1-1, with TRBD1 matching 7 bases. Germline lookup yields CDR1 SGDLS and CDR2 YYNGEE. Trimming removed 1 base from V and 1 base from J; junction bases left unmatched: 4. The CDR3 loop spans 15 amino acids. As DNA, the CDR3 is TGTGCCAGCAGCGTAAGCGGACAGGAGAACACTGAAGCTTTCTTT. It is translated as CASSVSGQENTEAFF.

This chain joins TRBV19 and TRBJ1-5; 9 bases align to TRBD1. This CDR3 has 16 residues. V dropped 1 base and J dropped 8; count of bases not matched to a gene: 9. The germline V gene has CDR1 LNHDA and CDR2 SQIVND (reference sequence). Here the CDR3 reads CASSIAGTGLWKPQHF. The DNA of the CDR3 is TGTGCCAGTAGTATAGCCGGGACAGGGCTATGGAAGCCCCAGCATTTT.

In its sample, this clone was seen once. This chain links TRBV5-4 with TRBJ1-3; 7 bases are shared with TRBD1. Germline CDR1 and CDR2: SGHNT and YYREEE (reference sequence). This CDR3 contains 15 residues. Trimming at V came to 3 bases and at J to 1 base, leaving 4 bases not matched to a gene. This CDR3 reads CASSSRGDSGNTIYF. For the CDR3, the DNA is TGTGCCAGCAGCTCCAGGGGGGATTCTGGAAACACCATATATTTT. The complete variable domain, with remaining parts taken from reference TRBV5-4 and TRBJ1-3, reads ETGVTQSPTHLIKTRGQQVTLRCSSQSGHNTVSWYQQALGQGPQFIFQYYREEENGRGNFPPRFSGLQFPNYSSELNVNALELDDSALYLCASSSRGDSGNTIYFGEGSWLTVV.

The chain carries TRBV25-1 and TRBJ1-3, with a weak D call TRBD1 (6 bases). V was pared by 3 bases and J by 4 bases, with 13 bases between. The CDR3 is 15 residues long. Germline V CDR1 and CDR2: MGHDK, SYGVNS. The CDR3, as DNA: TGTGCCAGCAGTGATCCACAGGGTTCCGGAAACACCATATATTTT. This translates into CASSDPQGSGNTIYF.

The rearrangement uses TRBV19 and TRBJ2-3; 7 bases are a match to TRBD2. V gave up 4 bases and J gave up 3 bases; unmatched junction bases: 4. In germline, CDR1 is LNHDA, CDR2 SQIVND (reference sequence). The CDR3 spans 14 residues. CDR3 DNA: TGTGCCAGTAGTACCGGGGAGGGAACAGATACGCAGTATTTT. Amino acids: CASSTGEGTDTQYF.